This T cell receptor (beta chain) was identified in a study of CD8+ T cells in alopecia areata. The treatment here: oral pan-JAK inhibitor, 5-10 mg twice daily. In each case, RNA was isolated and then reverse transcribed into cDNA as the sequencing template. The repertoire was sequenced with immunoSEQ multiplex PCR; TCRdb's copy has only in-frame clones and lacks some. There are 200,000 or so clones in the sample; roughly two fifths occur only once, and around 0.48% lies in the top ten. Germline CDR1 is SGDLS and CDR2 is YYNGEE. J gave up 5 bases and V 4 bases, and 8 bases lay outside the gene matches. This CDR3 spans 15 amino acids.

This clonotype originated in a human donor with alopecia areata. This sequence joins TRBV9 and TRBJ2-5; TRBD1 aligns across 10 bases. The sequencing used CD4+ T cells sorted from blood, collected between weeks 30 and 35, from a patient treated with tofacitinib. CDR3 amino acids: CASSPGTGVVETQYF. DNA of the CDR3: TGTGCCAGCAGCCCGGGGACAGGGGTGGTGGAGACCCAGTACTTC.